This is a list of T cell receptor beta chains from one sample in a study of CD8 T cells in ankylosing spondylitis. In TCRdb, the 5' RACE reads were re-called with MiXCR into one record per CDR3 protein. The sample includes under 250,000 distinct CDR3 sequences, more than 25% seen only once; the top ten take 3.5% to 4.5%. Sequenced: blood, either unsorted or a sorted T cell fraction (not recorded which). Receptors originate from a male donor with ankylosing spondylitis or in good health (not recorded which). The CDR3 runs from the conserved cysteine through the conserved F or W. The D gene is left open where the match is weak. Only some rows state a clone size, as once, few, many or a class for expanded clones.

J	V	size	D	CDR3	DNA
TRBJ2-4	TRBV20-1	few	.	CSARESVGWTKNIQYF	TGCAGTGCTAGGGAAAGTGTGGGGTGGACCAAAAACATTCAGTACTTC
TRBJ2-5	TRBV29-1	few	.	CSVVRDRKETQYF	TGCAGCGTTGTGCGAGACAGAAAAGAGACCCAGTACTTC
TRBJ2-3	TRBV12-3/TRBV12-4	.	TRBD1	CASSLGEGQGLTDTQYF	TGTGCCAGCAGTTTAGGCGAGGGACAGGGTTTGACAGATACGCAGTATTTT
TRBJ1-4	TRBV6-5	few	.	CASSYWGGEKLFF	TGTGCCAGCAGTTACTGGGGTGGAGAAAAACTGTTTTTT
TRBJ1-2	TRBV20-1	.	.	CSARDLVTGINYGYTF	TGCAGTGCTAGAGATCTTGTAACAGGGATAAACTATGGCTACACCTTC
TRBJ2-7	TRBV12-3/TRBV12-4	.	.	CASSLGANLFF	TGTGCCAGCAGTTTGGGGGCCAACTTATTCTTC
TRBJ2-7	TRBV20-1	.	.	CRVARNYEQYF	TGCAGAGTGGCGCGAAACTACGAGCAGTACTTC
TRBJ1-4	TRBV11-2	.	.	CASSLVGRESEKLFF	TGTGCCAGCAGCTTAGTCGGCAGGGAGAGTGAAAAACTGTTTTTT
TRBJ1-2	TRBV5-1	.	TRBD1	CASSPRQGSFSGYTF	TGCGCCAGCAGCCCTCGACAGGGGTCTTTTAGTGGCTACACCTTC
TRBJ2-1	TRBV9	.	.	CASSVAVRGPRYNEQFF	TGTGCCAGCAGCGTAGCTGTACGGGGGCCAAGATACAATGAGCAGTTCTTC
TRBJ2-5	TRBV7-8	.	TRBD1	CASSLARRGQETQYF	TGTGCCAGCAGCTTAGCGCGCAGGGGGCAGGAGACCCAGTACTTC
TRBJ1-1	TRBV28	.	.	CASRSGNTEAFF	TGTGCCAGCAGAAGCGGTAACACTGAAGCTTTCTTT
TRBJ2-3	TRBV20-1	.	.	CSAQRGGTTDTQYF	TGCAGTGCTCAAAGGGGGGGGACGACAGATACGCAGTATTTT
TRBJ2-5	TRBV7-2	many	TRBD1	CASSLGTGQETQYF	TGTGCCAGCAGCTTAGGGACAGGCCAGGAGACCCAGTACTTC
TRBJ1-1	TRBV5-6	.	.	CASSRWTVNTEAFF	TGTGCCAGCAGCCGATGGACGGTGAACACTGAAGCTTTCTTT
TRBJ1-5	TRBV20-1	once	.	CSAREGWEIGYSNQPQHF	TGCAGTGCTAGAGAGGGATGGGAAATCGGGTATAGCAATCAGCCCCAGCATTTT
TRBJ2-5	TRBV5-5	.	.	CASSLAGLQETQYF	TGTGCCAGCAGCTTGGCGGGACTGCAAGAGACCCAGTACTTC
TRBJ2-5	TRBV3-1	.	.	CASSQDLYQETQYF	TGTGCCAGCAGCCAAGATCTTTACCAAGAGACCCAGTACTTC
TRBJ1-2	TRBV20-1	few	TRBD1	CSALGQGSVVNYGYTF	TGCAGTGCCCTAGGACAGGGCTCTGTTGTTAACTATGGCTACACCTTC
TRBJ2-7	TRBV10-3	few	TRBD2	CAISEGTSGVMQYF	TGTGCCATCAGTGAGGGGACTAGCGGGGTTATGCAGTACTTC
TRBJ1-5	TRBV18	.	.	CASSHRGVAGDNQPQHF	TGTGCCAGCTCACACCGTGGGGTTGCAGGTGACAATCAGCCCCAGCATTTT
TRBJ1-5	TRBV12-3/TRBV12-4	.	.	CASSWPEVGSGQPQHF	TGTGCCAGCAGTTGGCCCGAGGTGGGTTCCGGACAGCCCCAGCATTTT
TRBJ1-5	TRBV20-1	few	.	CSARVGLGRNQPQHF	TGCAGTGCTAGGGTTGGACTGGGACGCAATCAGCCCCAGCATTTT
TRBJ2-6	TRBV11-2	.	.	CASSRTGSGANVLTF	TGTGCCAGCAGCAGAACAGGTTCTGGGGCCAACGTCCTGACTTTC
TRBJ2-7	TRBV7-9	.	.	CASSFSPVDYEQYF	TGTGCCAGCAGCTTCAGCCCCGTCGATTACGAGCAGTACTTC
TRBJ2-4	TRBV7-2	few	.	CASSLGLAKNIQYF	TGTGCCAGCAGCTTGGGGTTAGCCAAAAACATTCAGTACTTC
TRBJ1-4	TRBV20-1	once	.	CSASIRGTNEKLFF	TGCAGTGCGAGTATCCGGGGAACTAATGAAAAACTGTTTTTT
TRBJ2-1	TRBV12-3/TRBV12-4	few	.	CASSWDTNNEQFF	TGTGCCAGCAGTTGGGACACAAACAATGAGCAGTTCTTC
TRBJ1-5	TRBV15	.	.	CATREINNQPQHF	TGTGCCACCAGGGAAATTAACAATCAGCCCCAGCATTTT
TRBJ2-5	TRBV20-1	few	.	CSAPIKQETQYF	TGCAGTGCCCCTATAAAACAAGAGACCCAGTACTTC
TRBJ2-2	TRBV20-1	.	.	CSARQPNTGELFF	TGCAGTGCTAGACAACCGAACACCGGGGAGCTGTTTTTT
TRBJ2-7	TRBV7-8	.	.	CASSLSPEANEQYF	TGTGCCAGCAGCTTATCCCCGGAAGCAAACGAGCAGTACTTC
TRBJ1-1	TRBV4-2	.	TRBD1	CASSHPGQGREAFF	TGTGCCAGCAGCCATCCCGGACAGGGAAGGGAAGCTTTCTTT
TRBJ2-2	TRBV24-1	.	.	CATSDPDRPHTGELFF	TGTGCCACCAGTGATCCTGACAGACCTCACACCGGGGAGCTGTTTTTT